This TCR beta chain was obtained from a study of regulatory T cells in long-lasting Graves disease. Whole-study findings and limits: Lower TCR diversity characterized persistent Graves' patients relative to newly diagnosed patients.

Time point specified: newly diagnosed GD, antithyroid drugs for less than 3 months. PBMCs provided the RNA from which the TCR library was made. It was by American Thyroid Association guidelines that Graves' disease was diagnosed. The authors drew patients from an endocrinology department in Xi'an, China. This clonotype was seen only a few times. Its cognate antigen is unknown. Sequencing libraries for TCR beta were prepared with iRepertoire HTBI primers and Arm-PCR of CDR3 regions. MiXCR, applied by TCRdb to the multiplex PCR reads, yields one record per CDR3 protein. This sample has more than 450,000 distinct CDR3 sequences, with 12% found just once. The CDR3 has 16 amino acids. CDR1 and CDR2 (germline): SGDLS, YYNGEE. Germline trimming cut 1 base from V and 0 bases from J; bases unmatched to any gene: 4. These data were also filed under a second study, of T cells in Graves' hyperthyroidism and ophthalmopathy. That source reports: Orbital computed tomography, thyroid ultrasound, serum thyroxine and TRAb, and clinical symptoms together informed the diagnoses.

Sequenced material: peripheral blood mononuclear cells (PBMCs), taken at new diagnosis, from a patient treated with antithyroid drugs. The rearrangement uses TRBV9 and TRBJ2-1, with 7 bases aligning to TRBD2. The source is a woman aged 25 to 39 with Graves disease. DNA for the CDR3: TGTGCCAGCAGCGTAACCCGGACTAGCTCCTACAATGAGCAGTTCTTC. This codes for CASSVTRTSSYNEQFF.